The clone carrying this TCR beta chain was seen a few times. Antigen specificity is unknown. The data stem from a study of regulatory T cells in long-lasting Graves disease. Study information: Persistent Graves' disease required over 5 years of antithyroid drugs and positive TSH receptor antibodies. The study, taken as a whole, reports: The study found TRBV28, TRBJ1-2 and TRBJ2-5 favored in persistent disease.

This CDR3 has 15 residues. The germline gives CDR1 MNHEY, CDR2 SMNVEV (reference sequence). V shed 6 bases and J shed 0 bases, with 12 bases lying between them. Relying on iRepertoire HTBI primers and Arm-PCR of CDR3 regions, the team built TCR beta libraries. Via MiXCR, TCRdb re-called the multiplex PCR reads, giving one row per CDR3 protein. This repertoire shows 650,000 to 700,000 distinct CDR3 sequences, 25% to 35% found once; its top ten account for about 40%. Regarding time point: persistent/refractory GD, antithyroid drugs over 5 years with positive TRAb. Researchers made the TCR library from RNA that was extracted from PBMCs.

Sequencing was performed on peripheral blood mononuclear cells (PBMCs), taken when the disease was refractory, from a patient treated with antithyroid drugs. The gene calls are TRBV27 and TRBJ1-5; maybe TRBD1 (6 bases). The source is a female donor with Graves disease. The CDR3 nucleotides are TGTGCCAGCAGGCAAAGGACAGATAGCAATCAGCCCCAGCATTTT. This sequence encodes CASRQRTDSNQPQHF.